This entry is about one T cell receptor (beta chain). Only in-frame clones appear in the TCRdb table, and some are missing; sequencing was by immunoSEQ multiplex PCR. The sample has 90,000 to 120,000 clones, approximately 90% seen once. This sample is drawn from a study of T cell changes during pregnancy in multiple sclerosis. The source material was peripheral blood, sampled in the third trimester of pregnancy. The receptor was derived from a female donor in good health, enrolled as a control in a pregnancy study.

This CDR3 reads CASREGLTNIQYF. CDR3 nucleotide sequence: TGTGCCAGTAGGGAGGGACTTACAAACATTCAGTACTTC. The rearrangement uses TRBV19 and TRBJ2-4; tentative D call: TRBD2 (6 bases). Looked up from germline, CDR1 is LNHDA and CDR2 is SQIVND (reference sequence). The CDR3 runs 13 residues. V lost 6 bases to trimming and J lost 6 bases, with 12 bases between them.